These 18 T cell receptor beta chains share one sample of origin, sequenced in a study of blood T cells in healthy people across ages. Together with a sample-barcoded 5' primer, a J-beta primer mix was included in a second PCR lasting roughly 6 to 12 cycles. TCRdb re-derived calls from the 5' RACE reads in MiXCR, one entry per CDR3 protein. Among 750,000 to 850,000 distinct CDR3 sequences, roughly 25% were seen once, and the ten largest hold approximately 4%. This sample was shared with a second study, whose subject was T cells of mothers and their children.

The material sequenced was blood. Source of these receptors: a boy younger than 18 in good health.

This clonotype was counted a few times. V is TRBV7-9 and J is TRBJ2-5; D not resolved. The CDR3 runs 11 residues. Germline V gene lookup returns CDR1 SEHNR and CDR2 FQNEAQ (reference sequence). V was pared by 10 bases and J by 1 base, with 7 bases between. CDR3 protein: CATGVQETQYF. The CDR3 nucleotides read TGTGCCACTGGGGTCCAAGAGACCCAGTACTTC. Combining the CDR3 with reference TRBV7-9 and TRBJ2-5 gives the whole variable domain DTGVSQNPRHKITKRGQNVTFRCDPISEHNRLYWYRQTLGQGPEFLTYFQNEAQLEKSRLLSDRFSAERPKGSFSTLEIQRTEQGDSAMYLCATGVQETQYFGPGTRLLVL.

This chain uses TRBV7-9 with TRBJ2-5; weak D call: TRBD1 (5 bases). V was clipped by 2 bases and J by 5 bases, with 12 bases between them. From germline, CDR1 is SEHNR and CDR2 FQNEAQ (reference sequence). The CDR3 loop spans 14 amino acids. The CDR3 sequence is CASSLIGAGETQYF. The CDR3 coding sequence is TGTGCCAGCAGCTTAATAGGGGCCGGGGAGACCCAGTACTTC.

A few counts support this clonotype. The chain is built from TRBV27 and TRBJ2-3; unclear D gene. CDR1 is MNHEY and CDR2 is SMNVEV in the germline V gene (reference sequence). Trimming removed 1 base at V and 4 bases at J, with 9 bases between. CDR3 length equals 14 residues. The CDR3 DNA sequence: TGTGCCAGCAGTTTATGGGTAAACGCAGATACGCAGTATTTT. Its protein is CASSLWVNADTQYF.

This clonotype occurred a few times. The DNA of the CDR3 is TGCAGTGCTCCTACTTTTGGGGCCCAAGAGACCCAGTACTTC. Translating it yields CSAPTFGAQETQYF. The V and J genes are TRBV20-1 and TRBJ2-5; a weak D match, TRBD1 (5 bases). Germline V gene data show CDR1 as DFQATT and CDR2 as SNEGSKA (reference sequence). CDR3 length: 14 residues. Trimming took 5 bases from V and 1 from J, leaving 14 bases between them.

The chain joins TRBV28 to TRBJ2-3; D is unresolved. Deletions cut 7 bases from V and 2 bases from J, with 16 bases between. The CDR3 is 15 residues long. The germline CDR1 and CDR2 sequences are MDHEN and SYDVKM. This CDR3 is CASNSPLANTDTQYF. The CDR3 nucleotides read TGTGCCAGCAATTCCCCTTTGGCCAACACAGATACGCAGTATTTT. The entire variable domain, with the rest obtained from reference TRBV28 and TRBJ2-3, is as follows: DVKVTQSSRYLVKRTGEKVFLECVQDMDHENMFWYRQDPGLGLRLIYFSYDVKMKEKGDIPEGYSVSREKKERFSLILESASTNQTSMYLCASNSPLANTDTQYFGPGTRLTVL.

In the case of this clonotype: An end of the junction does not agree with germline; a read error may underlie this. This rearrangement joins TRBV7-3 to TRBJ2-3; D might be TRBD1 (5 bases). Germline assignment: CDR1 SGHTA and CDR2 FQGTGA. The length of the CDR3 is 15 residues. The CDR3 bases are TGTGCCGGCAGCTTCCAAACTGGGGCCGGGGATACGCAGTATTTT. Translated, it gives CAGSFQTGAGDTQYF.

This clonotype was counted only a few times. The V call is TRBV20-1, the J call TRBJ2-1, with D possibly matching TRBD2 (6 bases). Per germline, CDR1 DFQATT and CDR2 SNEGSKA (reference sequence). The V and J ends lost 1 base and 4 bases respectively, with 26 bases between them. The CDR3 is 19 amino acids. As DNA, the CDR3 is TGCAGTGCTAGAGCCTCCGGGACTTCAACCCAGGGCCCGTACAATGAGCAGTTCTTC. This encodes CSARASGTSTQGPYNEQFF.

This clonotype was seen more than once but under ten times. The CDR3 here is CASSLRGDRTGELFF. As DNA, the CDR3 is TGTGCCAGCAGCTTAAGGGGGGATCGCACCGGGGAGCTGTTTTTT. The chain is built from TRBV11-2 and TRBJ2-2, with D perhaps assigned TRBD1 or TRBD2 (6 bases each). Looked up from germline, CDR1 is SGHAT and CDR2 is FQNNGV. The CDR3 contains 15 residues. Trimming removed 2 bases at V and 4 bases at J, with 11 bases between.

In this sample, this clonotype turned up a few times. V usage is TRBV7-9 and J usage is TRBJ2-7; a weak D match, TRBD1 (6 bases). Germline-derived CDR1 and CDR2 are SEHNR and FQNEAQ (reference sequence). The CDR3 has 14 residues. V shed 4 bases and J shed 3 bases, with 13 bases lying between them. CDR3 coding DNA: TGTGCCAGCAGCTCCCGACAGGAGTACTACGAGCAGTACTTC. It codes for CASSSRQEYYEQYF. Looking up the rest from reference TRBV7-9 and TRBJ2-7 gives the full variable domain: DTGVSQNPRHKITKRGQNVTFRCDPISEHNRLYWYRQTLGQGPEFLTYFQNEAQLEKSRLLSDRFSAERPKGSFSTLEIQRTEQGDSAMYLCASSSRQEYYEQYFGPGTRLTVT.

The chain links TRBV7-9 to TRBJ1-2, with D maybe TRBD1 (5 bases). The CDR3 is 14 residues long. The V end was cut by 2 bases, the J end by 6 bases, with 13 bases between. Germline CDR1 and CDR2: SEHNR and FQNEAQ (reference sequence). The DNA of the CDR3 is TGTGCCAGCAGCTTAATAGGCAGGGAGGATGGCTACACCTTC. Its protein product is CASSLIGREDGYTF.

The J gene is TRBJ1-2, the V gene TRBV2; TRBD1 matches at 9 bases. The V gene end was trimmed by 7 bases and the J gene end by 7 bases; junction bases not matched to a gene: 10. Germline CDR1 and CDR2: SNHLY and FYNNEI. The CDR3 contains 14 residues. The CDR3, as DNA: TGTGCCAGCATTCTGGGACAGGGATCTACTGGCTACACCTTC. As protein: CASILGQGSTGYTF.

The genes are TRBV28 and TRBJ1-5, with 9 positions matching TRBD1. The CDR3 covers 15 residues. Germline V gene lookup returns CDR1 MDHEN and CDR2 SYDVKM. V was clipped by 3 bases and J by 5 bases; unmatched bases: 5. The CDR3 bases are TGTGCCAGCAGTTTCCCCGACAGGGGGGATCAGCCCCAGCATTTT. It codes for CASSFPDRGDQPQHF.

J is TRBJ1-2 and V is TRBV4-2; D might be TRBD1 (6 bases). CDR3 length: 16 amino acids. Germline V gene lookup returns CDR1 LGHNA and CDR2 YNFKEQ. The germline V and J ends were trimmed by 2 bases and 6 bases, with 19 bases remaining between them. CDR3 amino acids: CASSQPRPQGINGYTF. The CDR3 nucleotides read TGTGCCAGCAGCCAACCGCGTCCACAGGGAATTAATGGCTACACCTTC.

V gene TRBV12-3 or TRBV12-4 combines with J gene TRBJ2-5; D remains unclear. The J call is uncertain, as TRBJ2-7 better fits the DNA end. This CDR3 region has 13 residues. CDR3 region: CASSSYLPYEQYF. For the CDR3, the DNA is TGTGCCAGCAGTTCTTACTTACCCTACGAGCAGTACTTC.

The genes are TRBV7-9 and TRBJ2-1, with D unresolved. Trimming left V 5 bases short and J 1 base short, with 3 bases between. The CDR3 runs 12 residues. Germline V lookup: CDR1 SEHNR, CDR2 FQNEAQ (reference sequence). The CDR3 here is CASSESYNEQFF. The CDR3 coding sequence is TGTGCCAGCAGCGAATCCTACAATGAGCAGTTCTTC.

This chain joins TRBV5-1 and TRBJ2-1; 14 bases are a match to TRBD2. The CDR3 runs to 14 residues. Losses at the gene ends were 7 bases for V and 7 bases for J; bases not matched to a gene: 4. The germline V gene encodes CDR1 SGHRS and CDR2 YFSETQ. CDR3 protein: CASGTSGSWNEQFF. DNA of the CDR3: TGCGCCAGCGGGACTAGCGGGAGTTGGAATGAGCAGTTCTTC.

Here the CDR3 DNA reads TGTGCCAGCAGCCCGGGCCCAGTGACCTCCTCTGGGGCCAACGTCCTGACTTTC. It specifies CASSPGPVTSSGANVLTF. The chain links TRBV7-6 to TRBJ2-6, with D hard to call. CDR3 length: 18 amino acids. Between the trimmed V and J ends, which lost 5 bases and 0 bases, there was a span of 17 bases. Germline V CDR1 and CDR2: SGHVS, FNYEAQ.

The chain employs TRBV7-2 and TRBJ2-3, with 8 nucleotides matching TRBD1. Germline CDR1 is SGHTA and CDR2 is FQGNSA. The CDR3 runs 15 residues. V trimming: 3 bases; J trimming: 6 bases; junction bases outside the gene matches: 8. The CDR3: CASSFTGGFGDTQYF. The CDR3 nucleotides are TGTGCCAGCAGCTTCACAGGGGGTTTTGGGGATACGCAGTATTTT. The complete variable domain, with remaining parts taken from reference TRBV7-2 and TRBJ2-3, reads GAGVSQSPSNKVTEKGKDVELRCDPISGHTALYWYRQSLGQGLEFLIYFQGNSAPDKSGLPSDRFSAERTGGSVSTLTIQRTQQEDSAVYLCASSFTGGFGDTQYFGPGTRLTVL.